These 2 T cell receptor beta chains originate from one sample sequenced in a study of siplizumab effects on memory and regulatory T cells. Assay: immunoSEQ multiplex PCR; the TCRdb copy retains only in-frame clones and omits some. Here the sample spans approximately 60,000 clones, 79% being singletons. Material for sequencing was memory CD4+ T cells sorted from blood. The receptors come from a human donor in good health.

The chain employs TRBV18 and TRBJ2-3; 7 nucleotides line up with TRBD1. This CDR3 region has 15 residues. V lost 8 bases to trimming and J lost 4 bases; unmatched junction nucleotides: 12. CDR1 is KGHSH, CDR2 LQKENI, per germline. CDR3 DNA sequence: TGTGCCAGCCGCCCAAGGTCAGGGGGAGCAGATACGCAGTATTTT. The encoded protein is CASRPRSGGADTQYF.

The CDR3 DNA follows: TGTGCCAGCACCACCCGGGACGGAAACACCATATATTTT. Protein product: CASTTRDGNTIYF. V and J are TRBV7-6 and TRBJ1-3, with a tentative D call TRBD1 (5 bases). Germline CDR1 and CDR2: SGHVS and FNYEAQ. The CDR3 runs 13 residues. Trimming took 7 bases from V and 4 from J, leaving 11 bases between them.